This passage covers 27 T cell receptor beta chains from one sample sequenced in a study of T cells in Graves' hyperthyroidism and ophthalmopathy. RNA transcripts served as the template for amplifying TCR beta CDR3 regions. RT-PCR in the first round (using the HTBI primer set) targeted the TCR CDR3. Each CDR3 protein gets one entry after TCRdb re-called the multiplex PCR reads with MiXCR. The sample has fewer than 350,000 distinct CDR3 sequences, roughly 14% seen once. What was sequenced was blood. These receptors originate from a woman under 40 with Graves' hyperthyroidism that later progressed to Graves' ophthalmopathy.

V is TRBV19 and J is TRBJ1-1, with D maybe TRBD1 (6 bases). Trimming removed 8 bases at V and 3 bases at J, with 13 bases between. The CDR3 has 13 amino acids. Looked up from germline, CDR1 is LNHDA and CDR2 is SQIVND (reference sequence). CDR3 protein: CASGDTKDTEAFF. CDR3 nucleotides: TGTGCCAGTGGGGACACTAAGGACACTGAAGCTTTCTTT. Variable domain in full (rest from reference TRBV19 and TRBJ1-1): DGGITQSPKYLFRKEGQNVTLSCEQNLNHDAMYWYRQDPGQGLRLIYYSQIVNDFQKGDIAEGYSVSREKKESFPLTVTSAQKNPTAFYLCASGDTKDTEAFFGQGTRLTVV.

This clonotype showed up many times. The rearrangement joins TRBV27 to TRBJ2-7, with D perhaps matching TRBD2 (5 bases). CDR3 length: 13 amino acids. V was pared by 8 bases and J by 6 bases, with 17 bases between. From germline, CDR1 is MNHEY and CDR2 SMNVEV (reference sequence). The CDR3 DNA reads TGTGCCAGCTCGGACCAGGAGGACGGCGAGCAGTACTTC. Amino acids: CASSDQEDGEQYF.

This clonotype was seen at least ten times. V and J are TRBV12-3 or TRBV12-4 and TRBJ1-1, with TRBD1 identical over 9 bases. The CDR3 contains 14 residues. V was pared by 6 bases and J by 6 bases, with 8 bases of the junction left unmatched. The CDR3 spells CASRVTGGTAEAFF. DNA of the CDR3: TGTGCCAGCAGGGTCACAGGGGGCACCGCTGAAGCTTTCTTT.

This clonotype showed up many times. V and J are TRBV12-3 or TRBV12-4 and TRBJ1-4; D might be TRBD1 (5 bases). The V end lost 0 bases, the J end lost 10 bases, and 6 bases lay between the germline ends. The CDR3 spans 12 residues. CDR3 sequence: CASSLARGKLFF. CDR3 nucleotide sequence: TGTGCCAGCAGTTTAGCGAGGGGAAAACTGTTTTTT.

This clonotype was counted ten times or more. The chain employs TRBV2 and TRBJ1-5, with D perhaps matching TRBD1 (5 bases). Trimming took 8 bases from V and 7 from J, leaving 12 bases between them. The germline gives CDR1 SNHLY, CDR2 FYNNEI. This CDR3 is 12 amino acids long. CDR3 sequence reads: CASSGADQPQHF. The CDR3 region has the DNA TGTGCCAGCTCCGGGGCTGACCAGCCCCAGCATTTT.

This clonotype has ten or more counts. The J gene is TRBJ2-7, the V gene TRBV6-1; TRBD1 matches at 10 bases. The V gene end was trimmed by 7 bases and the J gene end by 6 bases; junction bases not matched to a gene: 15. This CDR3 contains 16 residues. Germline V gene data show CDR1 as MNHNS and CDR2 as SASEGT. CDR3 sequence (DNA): TGTGCCAGCATCCTAAAGAGTCGGACAGGGGGTGTCGAGCAGTACTTC. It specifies CASILKSRTGGVEQYF.

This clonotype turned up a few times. Here the CDR3 DNA reads TGTGCCAGCCCCATTACTGGAAACACCATATATTTT. Translation gives CASPITGNTIYF. The chain combines TRBV7-9 with TRBJ1-3; D ambiguous. Per the germline V gene, CDR1 is SEHNR and CDR2 is FQNEAQ (reference sequence). The CDR3 runs 12 residues. V was trimmed by 8 bases and J by 2 bases, leaving 7 bases between them.

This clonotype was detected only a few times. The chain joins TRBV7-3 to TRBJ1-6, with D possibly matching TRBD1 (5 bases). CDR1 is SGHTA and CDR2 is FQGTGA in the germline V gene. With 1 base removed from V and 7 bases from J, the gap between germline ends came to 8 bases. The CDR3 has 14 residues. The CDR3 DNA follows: TGTGCCAGCAGCTTAAACGGGGCAAATTCACCCCTCCACTTT. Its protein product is CASSLNGANSPLHF.

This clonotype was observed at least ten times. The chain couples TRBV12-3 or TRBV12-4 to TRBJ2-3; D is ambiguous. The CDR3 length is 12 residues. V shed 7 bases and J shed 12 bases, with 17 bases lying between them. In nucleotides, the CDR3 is TGTGCCAGCACCCTCGGAACTCACGTACAGTATTTT. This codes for CASTLGTHVQYF.

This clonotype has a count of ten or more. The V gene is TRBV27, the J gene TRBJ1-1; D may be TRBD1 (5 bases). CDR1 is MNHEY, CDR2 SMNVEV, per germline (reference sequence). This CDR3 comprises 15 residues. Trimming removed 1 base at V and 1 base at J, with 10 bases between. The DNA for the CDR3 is TGTGCCAGCAGTTTATGGGGGTCGTGGAACACTGAAGCTTTCTTT. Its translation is CASSLWGSWNTEAFF.

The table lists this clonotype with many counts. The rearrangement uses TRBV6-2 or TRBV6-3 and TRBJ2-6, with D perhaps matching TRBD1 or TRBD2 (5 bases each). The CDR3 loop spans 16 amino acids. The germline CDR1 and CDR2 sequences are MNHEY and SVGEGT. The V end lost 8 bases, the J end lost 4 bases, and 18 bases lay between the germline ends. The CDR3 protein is CASRSGLGPGANVLTF. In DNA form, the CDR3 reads TGTGCCAGCCGATCAGGACTGGGGCCAGGGGCCAACGTCCTGACTTTC.

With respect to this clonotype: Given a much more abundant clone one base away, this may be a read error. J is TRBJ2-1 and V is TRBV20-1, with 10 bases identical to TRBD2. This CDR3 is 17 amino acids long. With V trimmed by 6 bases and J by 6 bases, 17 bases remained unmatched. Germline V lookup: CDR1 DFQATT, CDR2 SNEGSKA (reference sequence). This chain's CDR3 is CSAPSPSASGRFNEQFF. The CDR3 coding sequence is TGCAGTGCCCCCTCCCCCTCGGCTAGCGGGAGATTCAATGAGCAGTTCTTC.

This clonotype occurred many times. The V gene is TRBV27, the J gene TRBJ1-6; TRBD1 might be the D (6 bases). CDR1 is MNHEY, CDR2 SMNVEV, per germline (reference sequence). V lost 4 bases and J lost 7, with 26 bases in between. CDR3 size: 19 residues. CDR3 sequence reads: CASSSGTAGGLTRNSPLHF. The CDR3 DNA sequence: TGTGCCAGCAGTTCCGGAACCGCGGGGGGCCTGACGAGAAATTCACCCCTCCACTTT.

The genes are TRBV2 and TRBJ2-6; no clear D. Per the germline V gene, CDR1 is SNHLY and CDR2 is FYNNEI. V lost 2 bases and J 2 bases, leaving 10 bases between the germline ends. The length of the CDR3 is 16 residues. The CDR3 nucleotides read TGTGCCAGCAGTGAACCTCCCGGGCCTGGGGCCAACGTCCTGACTTTC. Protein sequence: CASSEPPGPGANVLTF.

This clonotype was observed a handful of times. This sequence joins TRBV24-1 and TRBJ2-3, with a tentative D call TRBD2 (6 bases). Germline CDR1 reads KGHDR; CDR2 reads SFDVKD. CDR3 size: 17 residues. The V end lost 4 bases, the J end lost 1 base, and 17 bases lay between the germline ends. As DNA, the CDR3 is TGTGCCACCAGTGACCCCTCCTTGCGGGACGGCACAGATACGCAGTATTTT. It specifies CATSDPSLRDGTDTQYF.

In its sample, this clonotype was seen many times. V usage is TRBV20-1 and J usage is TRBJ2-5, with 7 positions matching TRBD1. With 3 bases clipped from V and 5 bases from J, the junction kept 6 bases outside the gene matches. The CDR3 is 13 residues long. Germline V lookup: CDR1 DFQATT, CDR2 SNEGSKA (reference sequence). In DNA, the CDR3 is TGCAGTGCTAGGGGACAGCATGGGGAGACCCAGTACTTC. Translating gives CSARGQHGETQYF.

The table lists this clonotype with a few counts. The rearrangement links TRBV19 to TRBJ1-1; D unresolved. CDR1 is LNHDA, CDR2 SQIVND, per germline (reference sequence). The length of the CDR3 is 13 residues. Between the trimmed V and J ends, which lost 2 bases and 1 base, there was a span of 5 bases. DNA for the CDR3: TGTGCCAGTAGTATAAGCAGGAACACTGAAGCTTTCTTT. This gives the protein CASSISRNTEAFF.

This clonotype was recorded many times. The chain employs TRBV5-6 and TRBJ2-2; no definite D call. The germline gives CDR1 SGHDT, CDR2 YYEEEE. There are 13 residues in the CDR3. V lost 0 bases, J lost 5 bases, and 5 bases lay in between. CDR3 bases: TGTGCCAGCAGCTTGGGGTCGACCGGGGAGCTGTTTTTT. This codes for CASSLGSTGELFF.

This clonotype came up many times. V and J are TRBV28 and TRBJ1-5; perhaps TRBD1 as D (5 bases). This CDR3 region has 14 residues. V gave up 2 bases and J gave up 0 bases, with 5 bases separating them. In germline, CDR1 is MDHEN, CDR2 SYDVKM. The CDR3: CASSLGGSNQPQHF. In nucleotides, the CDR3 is TGTGCCAGCAGTTTAGGGGGTAGCAATCAGCCCCAGCATTTT.

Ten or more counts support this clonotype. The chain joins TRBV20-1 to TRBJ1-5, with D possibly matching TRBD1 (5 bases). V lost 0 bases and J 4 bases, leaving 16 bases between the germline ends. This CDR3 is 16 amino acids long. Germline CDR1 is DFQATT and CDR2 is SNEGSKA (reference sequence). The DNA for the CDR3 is TGCAGTGCTAGAGATCGGGAGGACACCGAAAATCAGCCCCAGCATTTT. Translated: CSARDREDTENQPQHF.

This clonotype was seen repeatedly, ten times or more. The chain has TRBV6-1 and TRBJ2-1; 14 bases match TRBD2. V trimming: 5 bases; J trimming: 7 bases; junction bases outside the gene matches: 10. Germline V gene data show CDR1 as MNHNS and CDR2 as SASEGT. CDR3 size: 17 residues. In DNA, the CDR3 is TGTGCCAGCAGTTACGGGACTAGCGGGAGTGATGGGAATGAGCAGTTCTTC. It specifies CASSYGTSGSDGNEQFF.

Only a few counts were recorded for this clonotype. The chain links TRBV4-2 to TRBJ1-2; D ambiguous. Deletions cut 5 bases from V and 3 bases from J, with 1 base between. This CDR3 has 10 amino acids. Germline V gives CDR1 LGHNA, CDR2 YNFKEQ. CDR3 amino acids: CASSDYGYTF. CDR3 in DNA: TGTGCCAGCAGCGACTATGGCTACACCTTC.

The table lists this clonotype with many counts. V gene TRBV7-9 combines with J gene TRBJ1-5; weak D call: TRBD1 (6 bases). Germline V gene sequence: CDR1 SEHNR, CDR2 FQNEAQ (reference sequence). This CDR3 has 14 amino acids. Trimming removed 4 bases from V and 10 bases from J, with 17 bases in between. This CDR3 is CASSSQGPPRPQHF. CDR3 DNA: TGTGCCAGCAGCTCACAGGGCCCTCCCCGACCCCAGCATTTT. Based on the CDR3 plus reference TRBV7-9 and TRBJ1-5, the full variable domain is DTGVSQNPRHKITKRGQNVTFRCDPISEHNRLYWYRQTLGQGPEFLTYFQNEAQLEKSRLLSDRFSAERPKGSFSTLEIQRTEQGDSAMYLCASSSQGPPRPQHFGDGTRLSIL.

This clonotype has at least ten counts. The CDR3 loop is CASSLVQGVGEKLFF. In DNA, the CDR3 is TGTGCCAGCAGCTTAGTTCAGGGAGTCGGTGAAAAACTGTTTTTT. The genes are TRBV7-9 and TRBJ1-4; tentative D call: TRBD1 (5 bases). The V end was cut by 1 base, the J end by 7 bases, with 13 bases between. The CDR3 sequence is 15 residues long. Germline lookup yields CDR1 SEHNR and CDR2 FQNEAQ (reference sequence).

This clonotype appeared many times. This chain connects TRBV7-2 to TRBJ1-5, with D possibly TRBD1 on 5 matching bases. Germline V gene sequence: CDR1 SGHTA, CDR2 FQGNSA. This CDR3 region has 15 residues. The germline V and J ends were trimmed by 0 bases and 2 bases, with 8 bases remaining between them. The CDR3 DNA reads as TGTGCCAGCAGCTTAGCGTGGGGGGGCAATCAGCCCCAGCATTTT. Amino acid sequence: CASSLAWGGNQPQHF.

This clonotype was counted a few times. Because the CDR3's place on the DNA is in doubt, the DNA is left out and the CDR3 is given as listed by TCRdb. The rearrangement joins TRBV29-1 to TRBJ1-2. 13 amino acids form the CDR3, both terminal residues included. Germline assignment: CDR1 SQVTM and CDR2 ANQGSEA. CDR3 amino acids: CSGGDSNNYGCTF.

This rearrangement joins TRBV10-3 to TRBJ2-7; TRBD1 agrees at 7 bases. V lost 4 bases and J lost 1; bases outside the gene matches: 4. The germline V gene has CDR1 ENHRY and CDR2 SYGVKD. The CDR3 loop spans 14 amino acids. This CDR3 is CAISGGQLSYEQYF. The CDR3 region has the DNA TGTGCCATCAGTGGGGGACAGCTATCCTACGAGCAGTACTTC.